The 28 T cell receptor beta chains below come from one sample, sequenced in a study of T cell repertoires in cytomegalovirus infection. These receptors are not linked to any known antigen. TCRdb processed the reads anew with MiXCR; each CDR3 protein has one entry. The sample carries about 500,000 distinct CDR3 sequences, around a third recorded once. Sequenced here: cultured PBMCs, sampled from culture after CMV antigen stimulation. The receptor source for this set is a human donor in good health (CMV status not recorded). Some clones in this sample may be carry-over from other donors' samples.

The CDR3 region is CASSQSPTATNEKLFF. DNA of the CDR3: TGTGCCAGCAGCCAATCCCCCACCGCAACTAATGAAAAACTGTTTTTT. The rearrangement uses TRBV3-1 and TRBJ1-4; D is ambiguous. V was cut by 2 bases and J by 0 bases, with 10 bases left in between. The CDR3 contains 16 residues. From germline, CDR1 is LGHDT and CDR2 YNNKEL (reference sequence).

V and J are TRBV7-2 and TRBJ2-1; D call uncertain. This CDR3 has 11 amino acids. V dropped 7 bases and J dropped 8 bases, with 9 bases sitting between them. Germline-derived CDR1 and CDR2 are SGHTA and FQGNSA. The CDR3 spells CASMAGYEQFF. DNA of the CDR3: TGTGCCAGCATGGCCGGGTATGAGCAGTTCTTC.

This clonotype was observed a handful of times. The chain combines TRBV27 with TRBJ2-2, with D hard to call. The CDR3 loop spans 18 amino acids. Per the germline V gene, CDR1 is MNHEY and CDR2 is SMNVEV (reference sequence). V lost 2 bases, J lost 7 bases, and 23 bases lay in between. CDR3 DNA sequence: TGTGCCAGCAGTTTAATTTTTGCAGCGACGGGTTCGGTCGGGGAGCTGTTTTTT. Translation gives CASSLIFAATGSVGELFF.

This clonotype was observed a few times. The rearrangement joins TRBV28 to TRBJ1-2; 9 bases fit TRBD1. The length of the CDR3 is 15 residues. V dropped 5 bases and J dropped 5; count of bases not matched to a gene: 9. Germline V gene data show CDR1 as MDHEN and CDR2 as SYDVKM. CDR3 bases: TGTGCCAGCAGTCCCACACAGGGGGCGAGATATGGCTACACCTTC. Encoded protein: CASSPTQGARYGYTF.

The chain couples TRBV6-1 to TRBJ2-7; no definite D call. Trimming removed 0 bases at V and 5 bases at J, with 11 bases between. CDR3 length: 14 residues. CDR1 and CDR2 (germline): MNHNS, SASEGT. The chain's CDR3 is CASSEALAPDEQYF. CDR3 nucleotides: TGTGCCAGCAGTGAAGCGCTGGCACCGGACGAGCAGTACTTC.

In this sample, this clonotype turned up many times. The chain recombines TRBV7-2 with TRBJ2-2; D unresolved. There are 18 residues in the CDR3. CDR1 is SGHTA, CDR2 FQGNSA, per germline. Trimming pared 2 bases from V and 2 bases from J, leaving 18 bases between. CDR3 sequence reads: CASSLSLFGLDNTGELFF. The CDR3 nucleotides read TGTGCCAGCAGCTTAAGTTTATTTGGCCTAGATAACACCGGGGAGCTGTTTTTT.

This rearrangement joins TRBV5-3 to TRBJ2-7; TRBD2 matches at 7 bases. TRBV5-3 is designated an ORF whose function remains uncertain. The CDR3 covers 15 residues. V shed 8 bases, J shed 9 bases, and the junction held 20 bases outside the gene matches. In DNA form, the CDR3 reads TGTGCCAGCAGCCCTATGGGGAGGGGACTAAGGGTGCAGTACTTC. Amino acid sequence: CASSPMGRGLRVQYF.

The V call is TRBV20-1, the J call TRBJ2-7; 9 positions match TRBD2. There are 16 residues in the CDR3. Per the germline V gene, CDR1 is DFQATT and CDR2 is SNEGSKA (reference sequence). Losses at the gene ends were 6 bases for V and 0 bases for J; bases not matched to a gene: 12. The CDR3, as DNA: TGCAGTGCCCTACCTAGCGGGATGGTTGGCTCCTACGAGCAGTACTTC. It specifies CSALPSGMVGSYEQYF.

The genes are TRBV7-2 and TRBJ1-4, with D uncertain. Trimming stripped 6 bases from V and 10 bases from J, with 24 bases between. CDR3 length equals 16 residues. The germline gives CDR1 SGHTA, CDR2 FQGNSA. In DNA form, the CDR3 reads TGTGCCAGCAGAAGAATGGGTGCGTCGGGCGTAGGAAAACTGTTTTTT. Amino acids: CASRRMGASGVGKLFF.

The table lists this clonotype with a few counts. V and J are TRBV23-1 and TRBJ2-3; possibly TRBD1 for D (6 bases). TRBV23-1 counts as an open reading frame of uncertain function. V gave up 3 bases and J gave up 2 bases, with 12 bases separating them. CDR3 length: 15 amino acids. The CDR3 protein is CASSQWTAPTDTQYF. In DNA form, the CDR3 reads TGCGCCAGCAGTCAGTGGACAGCCCCCACAGATACGCAGTATTTT.

The CDR3 protein is CASRPSDRANEQFF. The CDR3, as DNA: TGTGCCAGCAGACCATCGGACAGGGCTAATGAGCAGTTCTTC. This rearrangement joins TRBV7-9 to TRBJ2-1; 8 nucleotides agree with TRBD1. Losses at the gene ends were 6 bases for V and 7 bases for J; bases not matched to a gene: 8. CDR1 is SEHNR, CDR2 FQNEAQ, per germline (reference sequence). The CDR3 loop spans 14 amino acids.

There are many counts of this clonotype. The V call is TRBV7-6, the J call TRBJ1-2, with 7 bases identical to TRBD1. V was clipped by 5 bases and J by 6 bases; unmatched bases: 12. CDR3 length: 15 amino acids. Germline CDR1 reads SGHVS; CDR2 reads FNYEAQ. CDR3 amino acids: CASSRGQSQGDGYTF. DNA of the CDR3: TGTGCCAGCAGCAGGGGACAGTCGCAGGGGGATGGCTACACCTTC.

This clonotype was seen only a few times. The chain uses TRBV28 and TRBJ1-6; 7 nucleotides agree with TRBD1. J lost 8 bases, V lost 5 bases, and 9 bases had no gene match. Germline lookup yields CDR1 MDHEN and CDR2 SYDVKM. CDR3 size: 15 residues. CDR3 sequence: CASSAPGQQYSPLHF. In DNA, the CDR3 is TGTGCCAGCAGTGCACCGGGACAGCAATATTCACCCCTCCACTTT.

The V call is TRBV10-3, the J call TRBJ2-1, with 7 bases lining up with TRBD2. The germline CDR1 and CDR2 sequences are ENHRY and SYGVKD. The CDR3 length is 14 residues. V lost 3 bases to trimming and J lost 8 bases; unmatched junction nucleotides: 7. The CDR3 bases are TGTGCCATCAGTGATGGAGGGAGGGGTGATGAGCAGTTCTTC. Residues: CAISDGGRGDEQFF.

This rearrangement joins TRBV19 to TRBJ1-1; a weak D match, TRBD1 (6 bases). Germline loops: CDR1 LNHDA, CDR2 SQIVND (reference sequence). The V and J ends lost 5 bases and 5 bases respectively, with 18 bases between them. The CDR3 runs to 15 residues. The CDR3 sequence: CASSPEGGVWTEAFF. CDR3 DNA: TGTGCCAGTAGTCCCGAGGGGGGAGTATGGACTGAAGCTTTCTTT.

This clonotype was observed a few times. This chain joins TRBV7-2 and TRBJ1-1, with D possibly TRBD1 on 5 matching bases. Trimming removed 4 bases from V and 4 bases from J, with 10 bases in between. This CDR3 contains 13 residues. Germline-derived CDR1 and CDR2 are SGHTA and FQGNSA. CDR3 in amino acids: CASSSGSSTEAFF. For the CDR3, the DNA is TGTGCCAGCAGCTCAGGGAGTAGCACTGAAGCTTTCTTT.

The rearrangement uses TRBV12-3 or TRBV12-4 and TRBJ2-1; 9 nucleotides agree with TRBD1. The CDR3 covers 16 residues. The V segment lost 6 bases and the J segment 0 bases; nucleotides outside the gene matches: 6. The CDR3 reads CASRDRGQSSYNEQFF. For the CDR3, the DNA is TGTGCCAGCAGGGACAGGGGTCAGAGCTCCTACAATGAGCAGTTCTTC.

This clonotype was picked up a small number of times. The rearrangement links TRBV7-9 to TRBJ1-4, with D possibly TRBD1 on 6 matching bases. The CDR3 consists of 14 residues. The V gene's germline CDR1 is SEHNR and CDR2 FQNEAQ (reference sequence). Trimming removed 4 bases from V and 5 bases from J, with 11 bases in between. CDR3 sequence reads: CASSWGHLNEKLFF. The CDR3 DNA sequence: TGTGCCAGCAGCTGGGGACATCTGAATGAAAAACTGTTTTTT. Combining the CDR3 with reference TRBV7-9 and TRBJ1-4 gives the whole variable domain DTGVSQNPRHKITKRGQNVTFRCDPISEHNRLYWYRQTLGQGPEFLTYFQNEAQLEKSRLLSDRFSAERPKGSFSTLEIQRTEQGDSAMYLCASSWGHLNEKLFFGSGTQLSVL.

CDR3 loop: CAISNTYEQYF. The CDR3 bases are TGTGCCATCAGTAACACCTACGAGCAGTACTTC. The chain has TRBV10-3 and TRBJ2-7; D ambiguous. The V end lost 5 bases, the J end lost 2 bases, and 4 bases lay between the germline ends. Germline V gene lookup returns CDR1 ENHRY and CDR2 SYGVKD. The CDR3 is made up of 11 amino acids.

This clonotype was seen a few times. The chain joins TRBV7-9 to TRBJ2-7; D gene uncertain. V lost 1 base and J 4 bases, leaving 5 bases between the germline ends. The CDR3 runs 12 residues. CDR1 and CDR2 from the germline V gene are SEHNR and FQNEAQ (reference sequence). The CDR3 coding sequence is TGTGCCAGCAGCTTAGTCGCATACGAGCAGTACGTC. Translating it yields CASSLVAYEQYV.

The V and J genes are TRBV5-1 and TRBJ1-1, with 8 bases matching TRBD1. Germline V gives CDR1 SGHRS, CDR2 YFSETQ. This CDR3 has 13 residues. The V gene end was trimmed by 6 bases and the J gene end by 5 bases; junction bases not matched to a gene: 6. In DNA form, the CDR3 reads TGCGCCAGCACTACAGGGGGGGGGACTGAAGCTTTCTTT. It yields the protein CASTTGGGTEAFF.

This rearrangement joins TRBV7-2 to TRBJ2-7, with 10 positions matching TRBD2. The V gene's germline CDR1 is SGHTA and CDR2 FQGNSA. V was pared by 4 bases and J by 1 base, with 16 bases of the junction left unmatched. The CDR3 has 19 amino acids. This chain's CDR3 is CASSSVAKASGSKSYEQYF. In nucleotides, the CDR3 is TGTGCCAGCAGCTCCGTAGCGAAAGCTAGCGGGAGTAAATCCTACGAGCAGTACTTC.

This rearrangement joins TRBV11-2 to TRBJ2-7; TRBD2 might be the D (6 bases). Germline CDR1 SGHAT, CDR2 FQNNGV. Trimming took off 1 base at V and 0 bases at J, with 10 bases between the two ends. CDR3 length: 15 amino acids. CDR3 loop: CASSLGIGSSYEQYF. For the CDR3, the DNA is TGTGCCAGCAGCTTAGGAATCGGGAGCTCCTACGAGCAGTACTTC.

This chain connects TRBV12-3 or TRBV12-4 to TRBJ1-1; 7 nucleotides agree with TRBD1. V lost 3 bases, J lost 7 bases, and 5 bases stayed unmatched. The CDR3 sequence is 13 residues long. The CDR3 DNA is TGTGCCAGCAGTTTTGGGTGGGACAGTGAAGCTTTCTTT. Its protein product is CASSFGWDSEAFF.

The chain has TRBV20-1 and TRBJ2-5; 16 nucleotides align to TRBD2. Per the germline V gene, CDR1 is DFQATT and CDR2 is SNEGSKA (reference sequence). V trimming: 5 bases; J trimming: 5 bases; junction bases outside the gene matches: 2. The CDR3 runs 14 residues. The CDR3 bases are TGCAGTGCTGGGACTAGCGGGAGGGAGGAGACCCAGTACTTC. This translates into CSAGTSGREETQYF.

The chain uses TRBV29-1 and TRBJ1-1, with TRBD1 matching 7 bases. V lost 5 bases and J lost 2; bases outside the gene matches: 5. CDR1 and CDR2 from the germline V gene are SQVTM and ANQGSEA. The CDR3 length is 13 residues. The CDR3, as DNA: TGCAGCGTTACTACAGGGGCCAACACTGAAGCTTTCTTT. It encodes CSVTTGANTEAFF.

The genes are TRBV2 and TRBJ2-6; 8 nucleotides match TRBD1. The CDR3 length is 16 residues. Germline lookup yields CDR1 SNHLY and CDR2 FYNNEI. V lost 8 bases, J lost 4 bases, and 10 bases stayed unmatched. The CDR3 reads CASANRGISGANVLTF. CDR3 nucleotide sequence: TGTGCCAGCGCGAACAGGGGGATCTCCGGGGCCAACGTCCTGACTTTC.

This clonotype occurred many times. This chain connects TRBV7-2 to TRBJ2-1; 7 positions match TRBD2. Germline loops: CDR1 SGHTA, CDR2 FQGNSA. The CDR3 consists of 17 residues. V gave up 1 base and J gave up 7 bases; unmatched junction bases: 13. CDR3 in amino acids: CASSLVSGGSKTNEQFF. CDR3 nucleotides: TGTGCCAGCAGCTTAGTTTCGGGCGGGAGTAAAACGAATGAGCAGTTCTTC. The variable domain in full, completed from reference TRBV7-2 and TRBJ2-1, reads GAGVSQSPSNKVTEKGKDVELRCDPISGHTALYWYRQSLGQGLEFLIYFQGNSAPDKSGLPSDRFSAERTGGSVSTLTIQRTQQEDSAVYLCASSLVSGGSKTNEQFFGPGTRLTVL.